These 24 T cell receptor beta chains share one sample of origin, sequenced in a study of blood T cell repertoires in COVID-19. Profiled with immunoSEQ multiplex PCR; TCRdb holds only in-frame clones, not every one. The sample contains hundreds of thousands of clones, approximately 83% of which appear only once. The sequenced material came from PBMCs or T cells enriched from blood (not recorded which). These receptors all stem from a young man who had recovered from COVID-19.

CDR3 sequence reads: CASSKEPRARVLNQPQHF. CDR3 DNA sequence: TGTGCCAGCAGCAAAGAGCCCAGGGCGCGAGTCTTAAATCAGCCCCAGCATTTT. This rearrangement joins TRBV21-1 to TRBJ1-5; TRBD1, as called in the table, went unchecked against the DNA. TRBV21-1 is tagged as a pseudogene. The CDR3 loop spans 18 amino acids.

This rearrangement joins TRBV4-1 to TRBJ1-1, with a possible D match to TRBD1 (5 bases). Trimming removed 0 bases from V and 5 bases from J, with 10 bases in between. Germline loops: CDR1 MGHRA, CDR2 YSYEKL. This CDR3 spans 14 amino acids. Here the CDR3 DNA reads TGCGCCAGCAGCCAAGAGCAGGGATGGACTGAAGCTTTCTTT. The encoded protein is CASSQEQGWTEAFF.

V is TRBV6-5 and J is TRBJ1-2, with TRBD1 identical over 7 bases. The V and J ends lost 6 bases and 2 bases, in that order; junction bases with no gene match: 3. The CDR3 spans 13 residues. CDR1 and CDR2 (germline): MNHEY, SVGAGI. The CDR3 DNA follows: TGTGCCAGCAGAGGGACAGACAACTATGGCTACACCTTC. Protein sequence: CASRGTDNYGYTF.

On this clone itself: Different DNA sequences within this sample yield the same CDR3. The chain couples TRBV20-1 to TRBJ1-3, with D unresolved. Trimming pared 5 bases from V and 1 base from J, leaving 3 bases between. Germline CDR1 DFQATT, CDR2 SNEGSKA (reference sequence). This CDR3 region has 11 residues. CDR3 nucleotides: TGCAGTGCTTCTTCTGGAAACACCATATATTTT. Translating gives CSASSGNTIYF.

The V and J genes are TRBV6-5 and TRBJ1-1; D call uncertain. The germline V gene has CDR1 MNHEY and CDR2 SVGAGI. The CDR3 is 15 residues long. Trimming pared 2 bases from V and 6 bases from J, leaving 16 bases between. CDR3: CASSYLVEGVAEAFF. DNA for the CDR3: TGTGCCAGCAGTTACCTTGTGGAGGGAGTTGCTGAAGCTTTCTTT.

CDR3 protein: CASSNQRGSGGNTGELFF. DNA for the CDR3: TGTGCCAGCAGCAACCAACGAGGCAGCGGGGGGAACACCGGGGAGCTGTTTTTT. This chain connects TRBV7-2 to TRBJ2-2; the match to TRBD2 covers 8 bases. The V gene end was trimmed by 5 bases and the J gene end by 1 base; junction bases not matched to a gene: 12. Per germline, CDR1 SGHTA and CDR2 FQGNSA. The CDR3 consists of 18 residues.

The CDR3 is CASSTGPPGEAFF. Here the CDR3 DNA reads TGTGCCAGCAGTACAGGACCGCCTGGTGAAGCTTTCTTT. This rearrangement joins TRBV12-3 or TRBV12-4 to TRBJ1-1; maybe TRBD1 (5 bases). The V end lost 5 bases, the J end lost 7 bases, and 14 bases lay between the germline ends. The CDR3 covers 13 residues.

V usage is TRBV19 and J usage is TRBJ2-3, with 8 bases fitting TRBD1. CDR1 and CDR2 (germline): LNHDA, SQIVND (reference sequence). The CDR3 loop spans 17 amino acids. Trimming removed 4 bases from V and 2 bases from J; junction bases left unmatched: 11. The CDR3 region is CASSTPAGDRNTDTQYF. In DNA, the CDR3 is TGTGCCAGTAGTACACCCGCTGGGGACAGGAACACAGATACGCAGTATTTT.

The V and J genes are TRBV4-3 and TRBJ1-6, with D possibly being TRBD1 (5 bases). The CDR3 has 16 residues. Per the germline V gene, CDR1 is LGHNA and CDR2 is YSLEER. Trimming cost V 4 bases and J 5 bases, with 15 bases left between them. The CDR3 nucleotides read TGCGCCAGCAGCCTAGACATAGGGGTGGATAATTCACCCCTCCACTTT. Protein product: CASSLDIGVDNSPLHF.

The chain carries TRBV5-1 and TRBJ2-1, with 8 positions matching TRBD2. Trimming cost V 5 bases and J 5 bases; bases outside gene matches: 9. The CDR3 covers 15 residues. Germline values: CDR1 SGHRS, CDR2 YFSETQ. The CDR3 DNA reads TGCGCCAGCAGTCCCCTGGGCGGGGGGAACAATGAGCAGTTCTTC. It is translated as CASSPLGGGNNEQFF. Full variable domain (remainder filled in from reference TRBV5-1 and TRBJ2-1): KAGVTQTPRYLIKTRGQQVTLSCSPISGHRSVSWYQQTPGQGLQFLFEYFSETQRNKGNFPGRFSGRQFSNSRSEMNVSTLELGDSALYLCASSPLGGGNNEQFFGPGTRLTVL.

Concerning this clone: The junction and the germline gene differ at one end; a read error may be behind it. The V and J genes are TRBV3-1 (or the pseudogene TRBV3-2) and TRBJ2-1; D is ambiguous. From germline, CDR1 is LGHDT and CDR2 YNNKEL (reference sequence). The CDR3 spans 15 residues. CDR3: CASSVSGPSDNEQFF. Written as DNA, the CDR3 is TGTGCCAGCAGCGTATCGGGTCCCTCCGACAATGAGCAGTTCTTC.

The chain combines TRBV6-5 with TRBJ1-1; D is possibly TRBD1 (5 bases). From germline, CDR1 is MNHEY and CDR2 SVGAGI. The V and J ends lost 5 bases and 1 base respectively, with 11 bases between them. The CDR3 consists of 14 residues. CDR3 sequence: CASSQPGWNTEAFF. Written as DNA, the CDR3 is TGTGCCAGCAGTCAACCAGGGTGGAACACTGAAGCTTTCTTT.

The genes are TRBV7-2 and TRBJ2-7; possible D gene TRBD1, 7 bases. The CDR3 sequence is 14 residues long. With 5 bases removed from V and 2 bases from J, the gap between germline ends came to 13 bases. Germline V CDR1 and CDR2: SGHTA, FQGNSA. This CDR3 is CASSPQGGTYEQYF. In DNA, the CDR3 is TGTGCCAGCAGCCCCCAGGGGGGAACCTACGAGCAGTACTTC.

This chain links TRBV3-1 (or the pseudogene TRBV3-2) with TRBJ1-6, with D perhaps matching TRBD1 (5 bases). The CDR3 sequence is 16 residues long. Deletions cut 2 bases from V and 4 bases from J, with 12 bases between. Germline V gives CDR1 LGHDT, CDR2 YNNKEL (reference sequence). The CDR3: CASSQFYQGYNSPLHF. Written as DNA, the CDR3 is TGTGCCAGCAGCCAATTCTACCAGGGATATAATTCACCCCTCCACTTT.

The CDR3: CASSGVQGNTEAFF. In DNA, the CDR3 is TGCGCCAGCAGTGGGGTACAGGGGAACACTGAAGCTTTCTTT. The V gene is TRBV10-2, the J gene TRBJ1-1; D may be TRBD1 (6 bases). Germline V gene lookup returns CDR1 WSHSY and CDR2 SAAADI. This CDR3 comprises 14 residues. Trimming took off 4 bases at V and 1 base at J, with 10 bases between the two ends.

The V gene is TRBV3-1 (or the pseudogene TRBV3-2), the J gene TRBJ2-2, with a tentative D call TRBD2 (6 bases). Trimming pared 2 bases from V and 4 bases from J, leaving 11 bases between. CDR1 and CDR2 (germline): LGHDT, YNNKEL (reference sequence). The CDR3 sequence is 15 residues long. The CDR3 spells CASSQTGVLTGELFF. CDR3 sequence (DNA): TGTGCCAGCAGCCAAACGGGGGTCCTCACCGGGGAGCTGTTTTTT.

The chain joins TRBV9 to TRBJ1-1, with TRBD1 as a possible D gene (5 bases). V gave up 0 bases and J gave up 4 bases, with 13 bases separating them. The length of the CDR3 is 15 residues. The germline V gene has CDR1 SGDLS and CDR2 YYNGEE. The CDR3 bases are TGTGCCAGCAGCGTAGTCCAGGGATCGAGCACTGAAGCTTTCTTT. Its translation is CASSVVQGSSTEAFF.

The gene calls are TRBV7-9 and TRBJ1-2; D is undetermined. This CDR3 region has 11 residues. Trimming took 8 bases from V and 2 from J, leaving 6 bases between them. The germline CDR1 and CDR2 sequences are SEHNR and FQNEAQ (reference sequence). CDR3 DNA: TGTGCCAGCTCGGAGAACTATGGCTACACCTTC. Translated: CASSENYGYTF.

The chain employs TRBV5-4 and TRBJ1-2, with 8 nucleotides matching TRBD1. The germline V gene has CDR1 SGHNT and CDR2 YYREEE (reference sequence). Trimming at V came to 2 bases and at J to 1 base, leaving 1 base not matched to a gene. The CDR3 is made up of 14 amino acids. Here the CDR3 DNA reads TGTGCCAGCAGCTTCGGACAGGGTAACTATGGCTACACCTTC. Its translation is CASSFGQGNYGYTF.

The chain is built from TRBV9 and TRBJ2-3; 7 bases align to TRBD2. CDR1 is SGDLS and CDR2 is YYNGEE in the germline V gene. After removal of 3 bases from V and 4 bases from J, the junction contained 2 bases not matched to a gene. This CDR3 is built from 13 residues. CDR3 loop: CASSERGADTQYF. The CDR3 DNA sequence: TGTGCCAGCAGCGAGCGGGGCGCAGATACGCAGTATTTT.

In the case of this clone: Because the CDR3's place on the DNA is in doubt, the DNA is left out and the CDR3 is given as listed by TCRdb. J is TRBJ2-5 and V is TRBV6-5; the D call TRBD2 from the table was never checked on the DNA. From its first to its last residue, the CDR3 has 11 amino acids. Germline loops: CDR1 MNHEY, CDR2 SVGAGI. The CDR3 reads CASSSSETQYF.

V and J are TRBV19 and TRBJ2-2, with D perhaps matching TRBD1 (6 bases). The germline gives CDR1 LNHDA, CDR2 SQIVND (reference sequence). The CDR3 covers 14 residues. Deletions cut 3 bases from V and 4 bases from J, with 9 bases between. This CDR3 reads CASSIGQSTGELFF. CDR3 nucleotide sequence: TGTGCCAGTAGTATCGGACAGTCCACCGGGGAGCTGTTTTTT.

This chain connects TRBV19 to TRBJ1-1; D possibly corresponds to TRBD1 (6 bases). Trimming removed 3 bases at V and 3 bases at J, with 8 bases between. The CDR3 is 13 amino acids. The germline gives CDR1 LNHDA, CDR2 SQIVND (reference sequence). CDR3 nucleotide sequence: TGTGCCAGTAGTATGGACAGTTACACTGAAGCTTTCTTT. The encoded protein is CASSMDSYTEAFF.

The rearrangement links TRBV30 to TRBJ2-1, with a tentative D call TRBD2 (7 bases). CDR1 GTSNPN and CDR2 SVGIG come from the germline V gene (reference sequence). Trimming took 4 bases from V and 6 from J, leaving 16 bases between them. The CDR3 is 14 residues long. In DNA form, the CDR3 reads TGTGCCTGGATTGGGGGCGGGGGTGGCAATGAGCAGTTCTTC. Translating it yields CAWIGGGGGNEQFF.